This T cell receptor beta chain was sequenced during a study of identical twins. The CDR3 spans 15 residues. Germline CDR1 reads MNHEY; CDR2 reads SVGAGI. Trimming stripped 4 bases from V and 5 bases from J, with 14 bases between. Concerning this clonotype: Its specificity is unknown.

Study-level points and caveats: Memory repertoires showed no such pattern, whereas abundant cord blood beta clonotypes carried fewer insertions. Surplus twin overlap in beta out-of-frame sequences was less pronounced. Conclusions were drawn cross-sectionally by statistical analysis, without following the same donors. Out-of-frame alpha sequences shared between twins exhibited an excess of low generation probability.

TCRdb reprocessed the 5' RACE reads via MiXCR and lists one record per CDR3 protein. This repertoire shows roughly 1.6 million distinct CDR3 sequences, less than 40% found once; its top ten account for over 0.25%. This clonotype was sampled from a newborn girl in good health. Sequencing was done on a sample of cord blood. The V gene is TRBV6-5, the J gene TRBJ1-4, with D maybe TRBD1 (6 bases). The CDR3 nucleotides are TGTGCCAGCAGTTCTACGAGGGGGAGCAATGAAAAACTGTTTTTT. Translation: CASSSTRGSNEKLFF.